Below are 32 T cell receptor beta chains sequenced from a single sample in a study of human T cells and chemical hapten exposure. One entry per CDR3 protein, called by TCRdb with MiXCR from the RACE reads. The sample holds 340,000 or so distinct CDR3 sequences, about 7% seen once. Indicated time point: patch test 1, 2 weeks after DPC sensitization. Treatment of the sample: therapeutic diphenylcyclopropenone sensitization with weekly scalp DPC. Specimen: whole blood, collected in connection with sensitization to the hapten diphenylcyclopropenone (DPC). Receptors originate from a woman between 18 and 30 years old with alopecia areata. Some clones in this sample may be carry-over from other donors' samples.

This clonotype was detected a few times. The J gene is TRBJ2-5, the V gene TRBV28, with 8 bases identical to TRBD1. The length of the CDR3 is 14 residues. V shed 6 bases and J 1 base; nucleotides not matched to a gene: 4. CDR1 is MDHEN and CDR2 is SYDVKM in the germline V gene. The DNA for the CDR3 is TGTGCCAGCAGCTTCGGGACAGGCCAAGAGACCCAGTACTTC. The encoded protein is CASSFGTGQETQYF.

This clonotype was seen many times. The chain combines TRBV7-2 with TRBJ2-1; 7 bases agree with TRBD1. Germline loops: CDR1 SGHTA, CDR2 FQGNSA. There are 17 residues in the CDR3. Trimming removed 4 bases from V and 7 bases from J; junction bases left unmatched: 16. The CDR3: CASSSNPGQSVVNEQFF. The CDR3 DNA follows: TGTGCCAGCAGCTCGAATCCGGGACAGTCCGTGGTAAATGAGCAGTTCTTC.

This clonotype was detected ten times or more. The V and J genes are TRBV24-1 and TRBJ2-2; 9 nucleotides agree with TRBD1. The CDR3 loop spans 16 amino acids. Germline V gives CDR1 KGHDR, CDR2 SFDVKD. V shed 4 bases and J 9 bases; nucleotides not matched to a gene: 11. CDR3 residues: CATSDLGQGTPWELFF. In DNA, the CDR3 is TGTGCCACCAGTGACCTCGGACAGGGGACGCCCTGGGAGCTGTTTTTT.

Ten or more counts support this clonotype. The chain has TRBV7-8 and TRBJ2-5; D uncertain. This CDR3 has 15 residues. The V gene lost 0 bases and the J gene lost 2 bases, with 10 bases spanning the gap. Germline CDR1 SGHVS, CDR2 FQNEAQ. CDR3 protein: CASSLASGGQETQYF. In DNA, the CDR3 is TGTGCCAGCAGCTTAGCGAGTGGCGGACAAGAGACCCAGTACTTC.

This clonotype was found a few times. The chain is built from TRBV27 and TRBJ1-4; D is unclear. Germline-derived CDR1 and CDR2 are MNHEY and SMNVEV (reference sequence). Deletions cut 8 bases from V and 2 bases from J, with 21 bases between. The CDR3 covers 17 residues. The CDR3 protein is CASSRGRHGNTNEKLFF. CDR3 bases: TGTGCCAGCTCGAGAGGAAGACACGGCAACACTAATGAAAAACTGTTTTTT.

This clonotype was recorded many times. The chain recombines TRBV7-9 with TRBJ2-7; TRBD2 might be the D (5 bases). Germline V gene data show CDR1 as SEHNR and CDR2 as FQNEAQ (reference sequence). V was clipped by 5 bases and J by 3 bases, with 14 bases between them. The CDR3 length is 14 residues. CDR3 DNA: TGTGCCAGCAGCCATAGGACTGAGTACTACGAGCAGTACTTC. Amino acids: CASSHRTEYYEQYF. The variable domain in full, with the rest retrieved from reference TRBV7-9 and TRBJ2-7, is DTGVSQNPRHKITKRGQNVTFRCDPISEHNRLYWYRQTLGQGPEFLTYFQNEAQLEKSRLLSDRFSAERPKGSFSTLEIQRTEQGDSAMYLCASSHRTEYYEQYFGPGTRLTVT.

The V call is TRBV20-1, the J call TRBJ2-7; D gene uncertain. V lost 4 bases to trimming and J lost 2 bases, with 9 bases between them. CDR1 is DFQATT, CDR2 SNEGSKA, per germline (reference sequence). The CDR3 has 12 residues. The DNA for the CDR3 is TGCAGTGCTACCCCGACCGCCTACGAGCAGTACTTC. This codes for CSATPTAYEQYF.

The chain links TRBV20-1 to TRBJ2-3, with D hard to call. Germline loops: CDR1 DFQATT, CDR2 SNEGSKA (reference sequence). Trimming removed 6 bases from V and 9 bases from J, with 10 bases in between. The CDR3 covers 10 residues. CDR3 bases: TGCAGTGCCGATTTAGAGACGCAGTATTTT. Its translation: CSADLETQYF.

This clonotype was recorded at least ten times. The chain is built from TRBV29-1 and TRBJ2-1; no reliable D call. Trimming removed 7 bases from V and 5 bases from J, with 18 bases in between. The CDR3 has 14 amino acids. Germline CDR1 reads SQVTM; CDR2 reads ANQGSEA. As DNA, the CDR3 is TGCAGCGCCAGCCAAGGGCTAAGGGACAATGAGCAGTTCTTC. Its translation: CSASQGLRDNEQFF.

This clonotype has only a few counts. The J gene is TRBJ1-2, the V gene TRBV14, with D possibly matching TRBD1 (5 bases). The CDR3 totals 15 residues. The germline V and J ends were trimmed by 5 bases and 4 bases, with 17 bases remaining between them. Germline CDR1 is SGHDN and CDR2 is FVKESK. The CDR3: CASSDRTPGPYGYTF. The CDR3 DNA follows: TGTGCCAGCAGCGACCGGACACCTGGGCCCTATGGCTACACCTTC.

This clonotype was observed at least ten times. The CDR3 reads CSARPTGRSSTDTQYF. The CDR3 bases are TGCAGTGCTAGACCAACGGGGCGGTCTAGCACAGATACGCAGTATTTT. V usage is TRBV20-1 and J usage is TRBJ2-3; either TRBD1 or TRBD2 may supply D (5 bases each). Looked up from germline, CDR1 is DFQATT and CDR2 is SNEGSKA (reference sequence). Trimming pared 2 bases from V and 0 bases from J, leaving 15 bases between. CDR3 size: 16 residues.

This clonotype showed up many times. The V and J genes are TRBV5-6 and TRBJ2-5; 9 nucleotides line up with TRBD2. The germline V gene encodes CDR1 SGHDT and CDR2 YYEEEE. The CDR3 consists of 17 residues. J gave up 5 bases and V 3 bases, and 14 bases lay outside the gene matches. CDR3 DNA sequence: TGTGCCAGCAGCTACGGACTAGCGAACCGACTTAGTGAGACCCAGTACTTC. Translated, it gives CASSYGLANRLSETQYF.

The V call is TRBV4-3, the J call TRBJ1-2; perhaps TRBD1 as D (5 bases). The CDR3 contains 15 residues. Trimming removed 3 bases from V and 8 bases from J, with 19 bases in between. CDR1 is LGHNA and CDR2 is YSLEER in the germline V gene. The CDR3 reads CASSQDTGIPWGYTF. The CDR3 DNA reads TGCGCCAGCAGCCAGGATACAGGAATCCCTTGGGGCTACACCTTC.

This clonotype was seen a handful of times. This rearrangement joins TRBV20-1 to TRBJ1-5; possible D gene TRBD1, 5 bases. The CDR3 sequence is 14 residues long. V was shortened by 6 bases and J by 1 base, with 13 bases between the two germline ends. CDR1 is DFQATT, CDR2 SNEGSKA, per germline (reference sequence). CDR3 loop: CSAQGARSNQPQHF. CDR3 nucleotide sequence: TGCAGTGCCCAGGGTGCGAGGAGCAATCAGCCCCAGCATTTT.

This clonotype occurred many times. This rearrangement joins TRBV9 to TRBJ1-2, with D possibly matching TRBD1 (6 bases). Germline CDR1 is SGDLS and CDR2 is YYNGEE. V was trimmed by 2 bases and J by 1 base, leaving 12 bases between them. The CDR3 has 15 amino acids. CDR3 sequence (DNA): TGTGCCAGCAGCGTCCGACAGGCTTTTAACTATGGCTACACCTTC. This translates into CASSVRQAFNYGYTF.

This clonotype was detected ten times or more. CDR3 residues: CATGEPGGRETQYF. DNA of the CDR3: TGTGCCACAGGAGAACCGGGGGGCCGAGAGACCCAGTACTTC. V usage is TRBV6-6 and J usage is TRBJ2-5; D possibly corresponds to TRBD2 (7 bases). Germline V lookup: CDR1 MNHNY, CDR2 SVGAGI (reference sequence). The length of the CDR3 is 14 residues. V was shortened by 10 bases and J by 4 bases, with 19 bases between the two germline ends.

The chain links TRBV6-5 to TRBJ1-6; D is ambiguous. CDR1 is MNHEY and CDR2 is SVGAGI in the germline V gene. This CDR3 spans 15 amino acids. With 8 bases removed from V and 0 bases from J, the gap between germline ends came to 11 bases. The CDR3 bases are TGTGCCAGCTCAAAATCGAGCTCCTATAATTCACCCCTCCACTTT. Protein sequence: CASSKSSSYNSPLHF.

V gene TRBV6-2 or TRBV6-3 combines with J gene TRBJ1-1; 10 bases align to TRBD1. CDR3 length: 15 residues. Trimming removed 5 bases from V and 4 bases from J; junction bases left unmatched: 7. The germline V gene encodes CDR1 MNHEY and CDR2 SVGEGT. As DNA, the CDR3 is TGTGCCAGCAGTCGCCCGGGACAGGGGAGCACTGAAGCTTTCTTT. This translates into CASSRPGQGSTEAFF.

This sequence joins TRBV27 and TRBJ1-5; D might be TRBD1 (6 bases). Per the germline V gene, CDR1 is MNHEY and CDR2 is SMNVEV (reference sequence). Trimming took 5 bases from V and 2 from J, leaving 16 bases between them. This CDR3 comprises 16 residues. The CDR3 loop is CASSGGASRGNQPQHF. The CDR3 bases are TGTGCCAGCAGTGGGGGGGCCAGCAGAGGCAATCAGCCCCAGCATTTT.

The gene calls are TRBV6-5 and TRBJ2-2, with 7 bases fitting TRBD1. Germline V gives CDR1 MNHEY, CDR2 SVGAGI. V dropped 7 bases and J dropped 4; count of bases not matched to a gene: 3. The CDR3 sequence is 13 residues long. The CDR3 is CASTTGSTGELFF. The CDR3 DNA sequence: TGTGCCAGCACGACAGGGAGCACCGGGGAGCTGTTTTTT.

The V and J genes are TRBV2 and TRBJ1-1, with D possibly matching TRBD1 (6 bases). Trimming removed 9 bases from V and 0 bases from J, with 14 bases in between. The CDR3 runs to 14 residues. Germline V CDR1 and CDR2: SNHLY, FYNNEI. CDR3 nucleotide sequence: TGTGCCAGTAACCCACGGACAGTGAACACTGAAGCTTTCTTT. This encodes CASNPRTVNTEAFF.

The CDR3 region is CASSYRTSHNEQFF. In DNA, the CDR3 is TGTGCCAGCAGTTACAGGACTAGCCACAATGAGCAGTTCTTC. V and J are TRBV6-5 and TRBJ2-1; 8 bases are shared with TRBD2. This CDR3 region has 14 residues. Germline-derived CDR1 and CDR2 are MNHEY and SVGAGI. V lost 2 bases, J lost 5 bases, and 2 bases stayed unmatched.

The rearrangement joins TRBV7-2 to TRBJ2-3, with 7 bases lining up with TRBD2. J lost 2 bases, V lost 5 bases, and 10 bases had no gene match. Germline-derived CDR1 and CDR2 are SGHTA and FQGNSA. The CDR3 length is 16 residues. The CDR3 is CASSLPLGGATDTQYF. The CDR3, as DNA: TGTGCCAGCAGCCTCCCGTTGGGAGGGGCCACAGATACGCAGTATTTT.

This clonotype came up many times. V usage is TRBV12-3 or TRBV12-4 and J usage is TRBJ2-6; D remains unclear. The V end was cut by 6 bases, the J end by 2 bases, with 14 bases between. This CDR3 comprises 16 residues. The CDR3 DNA reads as TGTGCCAGCAGCCTCGGCACGAGTGCTGGGGCCAACGTCCTGACTTTC. Amino acids: CASSLGTSAGANVLTF.

This clonotype was seen only a few times. The rearrangement uses TRBV5-6 and TRBJ2-1, with TRBD2 matching 10 bases. V dropped 0 bases and J dropped 9; count of bases not matched to a gene: 6. The length of the CDR3 is 15 residues. The V gene's germline CDR1 is SGHDT and CDR2 YYEEEE. The CDR3: CASSLGLAGAGEQFF. CDR3 bases: TGTGCCAGCAGCTTGGGGCTAGCGGGGGCAGGTGAGCAGTTCTTC.

This clonotype was recorded at least ten times. The rearrangement uses TRBV20-1 and TRBJ1-2, with 8 bases lining up with TRBD1. The CDR3 runs to 14 residues. Germline V lookup: CDR1 DFQATT, CDR2 SNEGSKA (reference sequence). J lost 3 bases, V lost 2 bases, and 5 bases had no gene match. CDR3 nucleotides: TGCAGTGCTAGACCGGACAGGGATGACTATGGCTACACCTTC. Translation gives CSARPDRDDYGYTF.

The CDR3 here is CASSLEGDTEAFF. As DNA, the CDR3 is TGTGCCAGCAGCCTAGAAGGTGACACTGAAGCTTTCTTT. The chain carries TRBV7-6 and TRBJ1-1, with D hard to call. Trimming left V 5 bases short and J 3 bases short, with 10 bases between. The CDR3 loop spans 13 amino acids. From germline, CDR1 is SGHVS and CDR2 FNYEAQ.

The CDR3 nucleotides are TGTGCCAGCAGTCAACTGACAGGGGACTTCTCTGGAAACACCATATATTTT. It encodes CASSQLTGDFSGNTIYF. This chain connects TRBV27 to TRBJ1-3; 8 positions agree with TRBD1. Trimming cost V 5 bases and J 0 bases; bases outside gene matches: 9. Germline-derived CDR1 and CDR2 are MNHEY and SMNVEV (reference sequence). The CDR3 is 17 amino acids.

This clonotype was detected many times. The chain combines TRBV29-1 with TRBJ2-6; D is ambiguous. The CDR3 is made up of 14 amino acids. V gave up 0 bases and J gave up 2 bases, with 5 bases separating them. Germline V gene data show CDR1 as SQVTM and CDR2 as ANQGSEA. DNA for the CDR3: TGCAGCGTTGAAGATTCGGCTGGGGCCAACGTCCTGACTTTC. It translates to CSVEDSAGANVLTF.

The sample holds many counts of this clonotype. The junction shows a germline mismatch at one end, possibly a read error. The gene calls are TRBV7-7 and TRBJ2-1; no clear D gene. Germline loops: CDR1 SSHAT, CDR2 FNYEAQ (reference sequence). The CDR3 consists of 13 residues. Written as DNA, the CDR3 is TGTGCTAGCAGCTTTGGCGGAGACAATGAGCAGTTCTTC. Encoded protein: CASSFGGDNEQFF. The complete variable domain, with remaining parts taken from reference TRBV7-7 and TRBJ2-1, reads GAGVSQSPRYKVTKRGQDVTLRCDPISSHATLYWYQQALGQGPEFLTYFNYEAQPDKSGLPSDRFSAERPEGSISTLTIQRTEQRDSAMYRCASSFGGDNEQFFGPGTRLTVL.

This clonotype was counted only a few times. The rearrangement links TRBV10-3 to TRBJ1-2; D is possibly TRBD1 (5 bases). This CDR3 contains 15 residues. From germline, CDR1 is ENHRY and CDR2 SYGVKD. Trimming shortened V by 3 bases and J by 2 bases, and 13 bases separated the two germline ends. Here the CDR3 reads CAISEQGTANYGYTF. The CDR3 DNA reads as TGTGCCATCAGTGAACAAGGGACTGCAAACTATGGCTACACCTTC.

This clonotype was picked up many times. The chain joins TRBV7-9 to TRBJ2-2; no clear D. Trimming took 5 bases from V and 8 from J, leaving 15 bases between them. Germline V gene sequence: CDR1 SEHNR, CDR2 FQNEAQ (reference sequence). The CDR3 has 14 amino acids. The CDR3 region is CASSGFSLAGELFF. Here the CDR3 DNA reads TGTGCCAGCAGCGGTTTCAGCCTGGCGGGGGAGCTGTTTTTT.